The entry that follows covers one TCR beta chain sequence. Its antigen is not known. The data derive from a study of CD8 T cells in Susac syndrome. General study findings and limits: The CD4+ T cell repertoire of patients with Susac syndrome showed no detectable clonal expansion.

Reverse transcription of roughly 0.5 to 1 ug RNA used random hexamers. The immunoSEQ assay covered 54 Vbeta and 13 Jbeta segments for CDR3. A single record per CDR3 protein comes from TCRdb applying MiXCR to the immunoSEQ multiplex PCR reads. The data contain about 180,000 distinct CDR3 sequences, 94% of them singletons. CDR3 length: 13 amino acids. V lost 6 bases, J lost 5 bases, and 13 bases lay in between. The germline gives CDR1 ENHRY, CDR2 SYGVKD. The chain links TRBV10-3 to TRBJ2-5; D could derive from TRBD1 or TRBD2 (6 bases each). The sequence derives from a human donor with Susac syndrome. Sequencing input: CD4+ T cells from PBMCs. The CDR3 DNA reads TGTGCCATCAGACAGGGCGGGGAGGAGACCCAGTACTTC. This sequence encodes CAIRQGGEETQYF.